These 18 T cell receptor beta chains share one sample of origin, sequenced in a study of graft-versus-host responses after intestinal transplantation. Their cognate antigens are unknown. Sequenced by immunoSEQ multiplex PCR; TCRdb stores in-frame clones only, minus some. The sample lists tens of thousands of clones, 80% to 85% occurring once. Here the sequenced sample was unstimulated CD8+ T cells sorted from spleen or lymph node cells, taken before intestinal transplant. Every receptor here comes from a human donor who received an intestinal transplant.

The gene calls are TRBV28 and TRBJ2-3; 13 positions match TRBD2. The V and J ends lost 4 bases and 3 bases, in that order; junction bases with no gene match: 7. This CDR3 is 17 amino acids long. The germline V gene has CDR1 MDHEN and CDR2 SYDVKM. CDR3 DNA sequence: TGTGCCAGCAGTTACCGGACTAGCGGGAGAGGAACAGATACGCAGTATTTT. Its translation: CASSYRTSGRGTDTQYF.

Notes on this clone: Only one base separates this from a far larger clonotype, so it likely reflects a read error. The chain has TRBV5-6 and TRBJ2-7; D gene uncertain. V lost 4 bases and J lost 2, with 16 bases in between. In germline, CDR1 is SGHDT, CDR2 YYEEEE. The CDR3 length is 15 residues. CDR3 region: CASSPPFWPTYEQYF. CDR3 bases: TGTGCCAGCAGCCCCCCGTTTTGGCCAACCTACGAGCAGTACTTC.

Concerning this clone itself: Mismatch with germline at one junction end may stem from a read error. This chain links TRBV11-2 with TRBJ1-1; D gene ambiguous. The length of the CDR3 is 11 residues. CDR1 is SGHAT, CDR2 FQNNGV, per germline. The CDR3 sequence is CASSLGSGASF. In DNA form, the CDR3 reads TGTGCCAGCAGCTTAGGGTCAGGTGCCTCCTTT.

The chain is built from TRBV13 and TRBJ2-7; either TRBD1 or TRBD2 may fit D (5 bases each). Germline V lookup: CDR1 PRHDT, CDR2 FYEKMQ (reference sequence). The V and J ends lost 1 base and 2 bases respectively, with 12 bases between them. The CDR3 is 15 amino acids. The CDR3 spells CASSLVQEATYEQYF. In DNA, the CDR3 is TGTGCCAGCAGCTTAGTACAGGAGGCTACCTACGAGCAGTACTTC.

This sequence joins TRBV6-5 and TRBJ2-7; D may be TRBD2 (7 bases). The CDR3 is 15 amino acids. Trimming pared 8 bases from V and 4 bases from J, leaving 21 bases between. Germline CDR1 MNHEY, CDR2 SVGAGI. CDR3 loop: CASQARGGSSYEQYF. The CDR3 coding sequence is TGTGCCAGCCAGGCTAGGGGGGGGAGTAGTTACGAGCAGTACTTC.

V usage is TRBV5-1 and J usage is TRBJ2-1; 10 bases agree with TRBD2. Unmatched junction bases numbered 7, after V lost 3 bases and J lost 7 bases. There are 15 residues in the CDR3. The germline gives CDR1 SGHRS, CDR2 YFSETQ. CDR3 nucleotides: TGCGCCAGCAGCTATTCCCTGACTAGCGGGAATGAGCAGTTCTTC. Amino acid sequence: CASSYSLTSGNEQFF. Full variable domain (rest looked up from reference TRBV5-1 and TRBJ2-1): KAGVTQTPRYLIKTRGQQVTLSCSPISGHRSVSWYQQTPGQGLQFLFEYFSETQRNKGNFPGRFSGRQFSNSRSEMNVSTLELGDSALYLCASSYSLTSGNEQFFGPGTRLTVL.

The gene calls are TRBV19 and TRBJ1-1; D may be TRBD1 (5 bases). With 5 bases removed from V and 4 bases from J, the gap between germline ends came to 17 bases. Germline values: CDR1 LNHDA, CDR2 SQIVND (reference sequence). There are 15 residues in the CDR3. DNA for the CDR3: TGTGCCAGTAGTCTCGGCGGGGGGTGGATCACTGAAGCTTTCTTT. Translating gives CASSLGGGWITEAFF.

V gene TRBV19 combines with J gene TRBJ2-1, with D possibly being TRBD1 (6 bases). V was shortened by 3 bases and J by 2 bases, with 14 bases between the two germline ends. Per the germline V gene, CDR1 is LNHDA and CDR2 is SQIVND (reference sequence). CDR3 length equals 16 residues. CDR3 protein: CASSIRDTNPYNEQFF. The CDR3 DNA sequence: TGTGCCAGTAGTATCCGGGACACTAATCCCTACAATGAGCAGTTCTTC. The full variable domain, with the rest looked up from reference TRBV19 and TRBJ2-1, is DGGITQSPKYLFRKEGQNVTLSCEQNLNHDAMYWYRQDPGQGLRLIYYSQIVNDFQKGDIAEGYSVSREKKESFPLTVTSAQKNPTAFYLCASSIRDTNPYNEQFFGPGTRLTVL.

The V gene is TRBV29-1, the J gene TRBJ2-1; 9 bases align to TRBD2. Trimming at V came to 4 bases and at J to 1 base, leaving 5 bases not matched to a gene. The CDR3 has 15 residues. The germline V gene encodes CDR1 SQVTM and CDR2 ANQGSEA. The CDR3 coding sequence is TGCAGCGTTGGTTTTAGCGGGAGATCCTACAATGAGCAGTTCTTC. Protein: CSVGFSGRSYNEQFF.

The rearrangement uses TRBV28 and TRBJ2-7; D could derive from TRBD1 or TRBD2 (5 bases each). CDR1 is MDHEN and CDR2 is SYDVKM in the germline V gene. The CDR3 runs to 15 residues. The V end lost 3 bases, the J end lost 5 bases, and 17 bases lay between the germline ends. The CDR3, as DNA: TGTGCCAGCAGTTTTGATCGCGGAGAGGGGAACGAGCAGTACTTC. This sequence encodes CASSFDRGEGNEQYF. Together with reference TRBV28 and TRBJ2-7, the CDR3 gives the full variable domain: DVKVTQSSRYLVKRTGEKVFLECVQDMDHENMFWYRQDPGLGLRLIYFSYDVKMKEKGDIPEGYSVSREKKERFSLILESASTNQTSMYLCASSFDRGEGNEQYFGPGTRLTVT.

The chain employs TRBV30 and TRBJ2-7; D not certain. The CDR3 loop spans 14 amino acids. CDR1 and CDR2 from the germline V gene are GTSNPN and SVGIG (reference sequence). Trimming left V 0 bases short and J 5 bases short, with 14 bases between. The CDR3 sequence: CAWSVLKGEDEQYF. The CDR3, as DNA: TGTGCCTGGAGTGTACTGAAAGGTGAAGACGAGCAGTACTTC.

The chain recombines TRBV5-1 with TRBJ1-3; D possibly corresponds to TRBD1 (6 bases). The ends were cut back, 2 bases at V and 2 bases at J, with 8 bases in the middle. The germline CDR1 and CDR2 sequences are SGHRS and YFSETQ. The CDR3 runs 14 residues. The CDR3 region is CASSLAGAGNTIYF. CDR3 bases: TGCGCCAGCAGCTTAGCAGGGGCTGGAAACACCATATATTTT.

The chain combines TRBV7-9 with TRBJ1-2; D is unresolved. Germline-derived CDR1 and CDR2 are SEHNR and FQNEAQ (reference sequence). This CDR3 has 11 residues. The V and J ends lost 5 bases and 5 bases respectively, with 6 bases between them. The CDR3 DNA follows: TGTGCCAGCAGCCCCAGGTATGGCTACACCTTC. It specifies CASSPRYGYTF. The full variable domain, in which reference TRBV7-9 and TRBJ1-2 provide the parts outside the CDR3, is DTGVSQNPRHKITKRGQNVTFRCDPISEHNRLYWYRQTLGQGPEFLTYFQNEAQLEKSRLLSDRFSAERPKGSFSTLEIQRTEQGDSAMYLCASSPRYGYTFGSGTRLTVV.

This chain joins TRBV9 and TRBJ1-1; weak D call: TRBD1 (5 bases). There are 14 residues in the CDR3. Germline V CDR1 and CDR2: SGDLS, YYNGEE. Trimming removed 4 bases from V and 5 bases from J, with 15 bases in between. DNA for the CDR3: TGTGCCAGCAGCAACCCGGGGGTGGGAACTGAAGCTTTCTTT. Translating gives CASSNPGVGTEAFF.

This rearrangement joins TRBV7-8 to TRBJ2-3; 9 positions agree with TRBD1. This CDR3 comprises 18 residues. V dropped 2 bases and J dropped 0; count of bases not matched to a gene: 9. In germline, CDR1 is SGHVS, CDR2 FQNEAQ. CDR3 coding DNA: TGTGCCAGCAGCTTAATCTGGACAGGGGTCATTAGCACAGATACGCAGTATTTT. Translated: CASSLIWTGVISTDTQYF.

The DNA of the CDR3 is TGTGCCAGCAGCAACCCCGGGGTTCCCGGGGAGCTGTTTTTT. Translated, it gives CASSNPGVPGELFF. The chain employs TRBV6-6 and TRBJ2-2; possibly TRBD2 for D (5 bases). CDR3 size: 14 residues. V was pared by 6 bases and J by 6 bases, with 14 bases between. The germline gives CDR1 MNHNY, CDR2 SVGAGI (reference sequence).

The chain links TRBV5-4 to TRBJ1-1; no firm D call. Per germline, CDR1 SGHNT and CDR2 YYREEE (reference sequence). This CDR3 has 14 residues. Trimming left V 3 bases short and J 3 bases short, with 12 bases between. CDR3 residues: CASSSFGSYTEAFF. The CDR3 nucleotides read TGTGCCAGCAGCTCCTTCGGGAGCTACACTGAAGCTTTCTTT.

The rearrangement links TRBV7-9 to TRBJ2-7; 12 bases are a match to TRBD1. Losses at the gene ends were 5 bases for V and 5 bases for J; bases not matched to a gene: 16. Germline V CDR1 and CDR2: SEHNR, FQNEAQ (reference sequence). CDR3 length: 18 amino acids. The DNA of the CDR3 is TGTGCCAGCAGCCACCCGGGACAGGGGGCGCCGGACGTTAACGAGCAGTACTTC. Amino acid sequence: CASSHPGQGAPDVNEQYF.